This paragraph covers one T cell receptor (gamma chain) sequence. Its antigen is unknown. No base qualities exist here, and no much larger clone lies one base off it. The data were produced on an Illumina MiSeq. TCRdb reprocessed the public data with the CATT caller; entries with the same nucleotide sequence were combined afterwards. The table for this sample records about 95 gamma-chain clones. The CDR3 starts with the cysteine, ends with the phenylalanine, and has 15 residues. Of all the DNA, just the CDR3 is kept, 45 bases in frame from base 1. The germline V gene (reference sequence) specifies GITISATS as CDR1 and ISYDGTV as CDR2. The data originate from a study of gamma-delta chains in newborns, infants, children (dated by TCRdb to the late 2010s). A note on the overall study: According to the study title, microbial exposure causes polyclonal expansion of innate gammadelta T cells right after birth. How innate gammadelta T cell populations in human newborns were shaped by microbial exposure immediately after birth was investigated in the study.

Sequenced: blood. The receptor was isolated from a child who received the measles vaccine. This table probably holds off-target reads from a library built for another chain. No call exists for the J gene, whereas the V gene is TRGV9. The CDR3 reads CACDTLLGDTAQLFF. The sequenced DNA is TGTGCCTGTGACACCCTACTGGGGGATACAGCACAACTCTTCTTT.